Given below is one TCR beta chain in context. There is no known antigen for this receptor. Base-call qualities are not available, and no considerably larger clone is one nucleotide away. The data were taken from a study of graft-versus-host responses after intestinal transplantation (dated by TCRdb to the early 2020s). With respect to the entire study: Multivisceral, liver-intestinal, or isolated intestinal transplants were received by the recipients. All recipients received anti-thymocyte globulin induction followed by maintenance tacrolimus and steroids for around three years. After intestinal transplantation, graft-versus-host and host-versus-graft alloreactive T cell clones were followed in the graft, circulation and bone marrow using bulk TCR-beta CDR3 sequencing. To identify alloreactive clones, pre-transplant mixed lymphocyte reaction products were sequenced and then compared with unstimulated pre-transplant donor and recipient T cells. Of the approximately 25 intestinal transplant recipients enrolled in the cohort, one of whom was a retransplant, a few patients without pretransplant specimens were excluded. Donor T cell macrochimerism was defined as a peak of at least 4% donor T cells among recipient peripheral blood mononuclear cells. Samples from a few later patients were sequenced in-house on an Illumina MiSeq with MiXCR processing rather than by the commercial service. On the study overall, not on this receptor specifically: Early after transplant, peak levels of circulating GvH clones were found to be associated with declines in HvG clones. The relatively low number and heterogeneity of intestinal transplant patients limited the conclusions. GvH clones were found in recipient bone marrow, and some of the GvH clones appeared earlier in ileal mucosa or blood, which is consistent with an intestinal mucosal origin. In the allografts of patients with donor T cell macrochimerism, GvH to HvG T cell clonal ratios were high.

The method behind the library was the immunoSEQ multiplex PCR assay. In most patients, genomic DNA was isolated using the Qiagen DNeasy Blood and Tissue Kit and sent frozen to Adaptive Biotechnologies for TCR sequencing. High-throughput TCR-beta CDR3 sequencing of genomic DNA from most patients was performed by Adaptive Biotechnologies. As for how the authors treated the data: TCR sequencing data were retrieved from Adaptive's ImmunoSEQ software for around 20 patients, whereas three other patients were processed with MiXCR and VDJtools. To correct CD4 versus CD8 sorting errors, any sequence found in both subsets at a frequency ratio below 5:1 was removed. CDR3 nucleotide sequences shared between donor and recipient were removed because their origin could not be assigned. To be classed as alloreactive, a clone needed at least 2-fold expansion over unstimulated cells and a minimum CFSE-low frequency of 0.002% (template counts) or 0.001% (read counts). Clones were considered mappable if detected in sequenced pre-transplant spleen, lymph node, or MLR CFSE-low populations of the donor or recipient. The cumulative frequency of alloreactive clones was calculated as a percentage of all sequences, weighted by copy number. TCRdb limited this immuneACCESS table to in-frame rearrangements with V and J called. A share of clones is missing; checked studies link under half to unresolved V genes, and the rest is unexplained. The V and J calls and clone size are taken from that table; D and trimming were inferred from the DNA. Present in this sample are tens of thousands of clones, 94% of which were seen just once. Roughly 0.4% of the sample comes from the top ten.

Read against the paper, the sample's time point label means: cells obtained before transplantation from donor or recipient. CD3+CD4+ and CD3+CD8+ populations were FACS-sorted from unstimulated pre-transplant donor and recipient cells taken from spleen or lymph nodes. Reading from cysteine to phenylalanine, the CDR3 counts 15 amino acids. Only CDR3 DNA is held: 45 bases, read in frame from base 1. V is reduced by 0 bases and J by 2 bases, leaving a spacing of 9 bases between them. The sample consisted of unstimulated CD4+ T cells sorted from spleen or lymph node cells, taken before transplant. This clonotype was sampled from a human donor who was the organ donor for an intestinal transplant. The chain couples TRBV23-1 to TRBJ2-3; perhaps TRBD2 is the D gene, with 5 bases matching. TRBV23-1 is labeled an ORF, and its function is uncertain. CDR3 protein: CASSQSRLYTDTQYF. The nucleotide sequence is given as TGCGCCAGCAGTCAATCAAGACTATACACAGATACGCAGTATTTT.